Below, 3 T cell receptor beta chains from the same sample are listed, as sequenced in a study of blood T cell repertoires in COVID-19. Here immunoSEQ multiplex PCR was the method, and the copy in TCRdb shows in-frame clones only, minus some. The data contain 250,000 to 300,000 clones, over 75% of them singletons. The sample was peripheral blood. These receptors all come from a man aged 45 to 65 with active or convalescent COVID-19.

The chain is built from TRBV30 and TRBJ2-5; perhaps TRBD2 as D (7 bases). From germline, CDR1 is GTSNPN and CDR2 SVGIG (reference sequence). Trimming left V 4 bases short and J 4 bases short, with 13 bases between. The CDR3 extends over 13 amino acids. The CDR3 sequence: CAWNRGAGETQYF. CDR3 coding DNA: TGTGCCTGGAATCGGGGGGCTGGAGAGACCCAGTACTTC. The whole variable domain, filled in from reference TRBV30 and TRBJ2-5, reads SQTIHQWPATLVQPVGSPLSLECTVEGTSNPNLYWYRQAAGRGLQLLFYSVGIGQISSEVPQNLSASRPQDRQFILSSKKLLLSDSGFYLCAWNRGAGETQYFGPGTRLLVL.

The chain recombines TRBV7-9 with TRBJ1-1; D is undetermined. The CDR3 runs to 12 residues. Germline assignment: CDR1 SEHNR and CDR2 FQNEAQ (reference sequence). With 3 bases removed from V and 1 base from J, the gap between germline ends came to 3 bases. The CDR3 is CASSFGNTEAFF. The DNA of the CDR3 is TGTGCCAGCAGCTTCGGGAACACTGAAGCTTTCTTT.

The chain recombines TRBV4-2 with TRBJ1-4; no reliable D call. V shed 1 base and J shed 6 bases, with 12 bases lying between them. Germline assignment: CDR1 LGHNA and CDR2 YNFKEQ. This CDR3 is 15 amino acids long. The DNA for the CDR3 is TGTGCCAGCAGCCAAGGGCGGGCTATTGATGAAAAACTGTTTTTT. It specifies CASSQGRAIDEKLFF.